The entry below gives a single T cell receptor (beta chain) sequence along with its context. The antigen remains undetermined. Sequencing used immunoSEQ multiplex PCR; TCRdb keeps in-frame clones, though not all of them. The sample has tens of thousands of clones; 84% are singletons. The germline V gene has CDR1 SEHNR and CDR2 FQNEAQ (reference sequence). CDR3 length equals 15 residues. V was pared by 4 bases and J by 13 bases, with 10 bases of the junction left unmatched. Naive or memory CD4+ cells were cultured 1:1 with T cell-depleted PBMCs plus CEF. The record originates from a study of CD4 T cells in relation to SARS-CoV-2 and coronaviruses. Overall study context: TCR beta CDR3s were sequenced after roughly 10-day antigen culture of PBMCs.

Study findings and constraints: In around 63% of donors, memory CD4+ clonotypes crossrecognized SARS-CoV-2 and at least one common cold coronavirus spike.

The sample consisted of naive CD4+ T cells from PBMCs, cultured in vitro. Subset given: naive CD4+ T cells isolated by negative enrichment. The sequence came from an adult with COVID-19. The rearrangement links TRBV7-9 to TRBJ2-1, with TRBD2 matching 13 bases. The CDR3 nucleotides read TGTGCCAGCAGCTCGTTGGGGACTAGCGGGGTGAAACAGTTCTTC. This gives the protein CASSSLGTSGVKQFF.